This TCR beta chain derives from a study of blood T cell repertoires in COVID-19. Across the whole study: Sites across the United States, Italy and Spain contributed samples from acute and convalescent COVID-19. T cells, B-cell-depleted T cells, or PBMCs supplied cDNA or gDNA.

The CDR3 totals 14 residues. Per germline, CDR1 LNHNV and CDR2 YYDKDF (reference sequence). V shed 6 bases and J 12 bases; nucleotides not matched to a gene: 13. Original handling: Estimation of nucleated cell counts relied on the amplification of reference gene primers. The repertoire was sequenced with immunoSEQ multiplex PCR; TCRdb's copy has only in-frame clones and lacks some. D and trimming come from the DNA, and the V and J calls and clone size come from that table. The sample includes some 150,000 clones, roughly 87% seen only once; the top ten take around 1.6%. This TCR was recovered from a human donor in a cohort sampled during active COVID-19. Sequenced: peripheral blood. The chain has TRBV15 and TRBJ1-4; 7 nucleotides match TRBD1. CDR3 protein: CATRTTGQVRELFF. CDR3 DNA: TGTGCCACCAGAACGACAGGGCAGGTCAGGGAACTGTTTTTT.